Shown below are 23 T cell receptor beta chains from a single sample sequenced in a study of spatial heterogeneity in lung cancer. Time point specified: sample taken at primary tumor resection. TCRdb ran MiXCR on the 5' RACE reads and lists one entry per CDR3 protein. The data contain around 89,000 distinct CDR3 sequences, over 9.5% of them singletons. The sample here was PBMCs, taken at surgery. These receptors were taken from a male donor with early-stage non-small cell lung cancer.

The CDR3 region is CASSVFSGGVADTQYF. CDR3 sequence (DNA): TGTGCCAGCAGCGTATTTAGCGGGGGGGTGGCAGATACGCAGTATTTT. This chain uses TRBV9 with TRBJ2-3; 11 bases are shared with TRBD2. Trimming cost V 1 base and J 4 bases; bases outside gene matches: 5. CDR1 is SGDLS, CDR2 YYNGEE, per germline. This CDR3 region has 16 residues. Supplemented by reference TRBV9 and TRBJ2-3, the full variable domain reads DSGVTQTPKHLITATGQRVTLRCSPRSGDLSVYWYQQSLDQGLQFLIQYYNGEERAKGNILERFSAQQFPDLHSELNLSSLELGDSALYFCASSVFSGGVADTQYFGPGTRLTVL.

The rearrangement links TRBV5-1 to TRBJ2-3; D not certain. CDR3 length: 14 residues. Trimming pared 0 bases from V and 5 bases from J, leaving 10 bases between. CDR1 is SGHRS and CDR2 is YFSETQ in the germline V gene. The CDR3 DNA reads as TGCGCCAGCAGCTTGGGACACGGTGAAGATACGCAGTATTTT. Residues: CASSLGHGEDTQYF. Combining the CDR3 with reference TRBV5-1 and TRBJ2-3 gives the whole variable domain KAGVTQTPRYLIKTRGQQVTLSCSPISGHRSVSWYQQTPGQGLQFLFEYFSETQRNKGNFPGRFSGRQFSNSRSEMNVSTLELGDSALYLCASSLGHGEDTQYFGPGTRLTVL.

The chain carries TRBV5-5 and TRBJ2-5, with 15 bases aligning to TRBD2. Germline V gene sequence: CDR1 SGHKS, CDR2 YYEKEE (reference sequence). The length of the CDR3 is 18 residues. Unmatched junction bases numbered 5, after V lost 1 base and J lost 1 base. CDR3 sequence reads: CASSLYKGLAGGQETQYF. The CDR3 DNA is TGTGCCAGCAGCTTGTACAAGGGACTAGCGGGGGGCCAAGAGACCCAGTACTTC.

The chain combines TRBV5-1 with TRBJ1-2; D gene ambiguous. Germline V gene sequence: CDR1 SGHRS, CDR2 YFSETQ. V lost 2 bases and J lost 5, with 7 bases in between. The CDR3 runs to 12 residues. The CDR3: CASSLDFYGYTF. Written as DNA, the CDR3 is TGCGCCAGCAGCTTAGACTTTTATGGCTACACCTTC.

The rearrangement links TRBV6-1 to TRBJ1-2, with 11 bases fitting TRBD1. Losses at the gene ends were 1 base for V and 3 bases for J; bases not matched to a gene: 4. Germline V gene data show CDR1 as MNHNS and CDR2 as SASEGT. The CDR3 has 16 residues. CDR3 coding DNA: TGTGCCAGCAGTGAAGGAGGACAGGGGGCATACTATGGCTACACCTTC. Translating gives CASSEGGQGAYYGYTF.

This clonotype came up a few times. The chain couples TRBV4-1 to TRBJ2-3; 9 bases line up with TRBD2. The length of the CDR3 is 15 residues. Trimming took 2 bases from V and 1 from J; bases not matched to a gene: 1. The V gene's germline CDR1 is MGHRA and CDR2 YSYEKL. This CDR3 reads CASSQWTSGTDTQYF. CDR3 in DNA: TGCGCCAGCAGCCAATGGACTAGCGGCACAGATACGCAGTATTTT.

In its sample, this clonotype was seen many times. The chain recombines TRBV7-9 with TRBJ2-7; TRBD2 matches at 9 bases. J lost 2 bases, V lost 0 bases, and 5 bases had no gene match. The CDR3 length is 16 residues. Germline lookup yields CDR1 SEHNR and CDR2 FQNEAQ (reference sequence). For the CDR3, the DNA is TGTGCCAGCAGCTTAGCGCGGCTAGCGGGGCCCTACGAGCAGTACTTC. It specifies CASSLARLAGPYEQYF.

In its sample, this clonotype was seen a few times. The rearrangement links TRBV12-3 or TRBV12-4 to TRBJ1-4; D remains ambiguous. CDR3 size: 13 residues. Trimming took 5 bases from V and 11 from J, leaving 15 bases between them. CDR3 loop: CASSGPRTGKLFF. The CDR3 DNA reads TGTGCCAGCAGTGGCCCTAGGACTGGGAAACTGTTTTTT.

This chain's CDR3 is CASSFGPPGTPLHF. Written as DNA, the CDR3 is TGTGCCAGCAGTTTCGGGCCCCCTGGGACACCCCTCCACTTT. J is TRBJ1-6 and V is TRBV12-3 or TRBV12-4; no firm D call. V was clipped by 3 bases and J by 11 bases, with 14 bases between them. The CDR3 has 14 residues.

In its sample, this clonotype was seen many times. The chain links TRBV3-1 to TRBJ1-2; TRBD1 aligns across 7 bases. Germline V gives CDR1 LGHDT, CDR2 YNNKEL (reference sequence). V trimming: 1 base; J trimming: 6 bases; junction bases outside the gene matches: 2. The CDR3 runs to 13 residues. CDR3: CASSQGQGDGYTF. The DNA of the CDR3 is TGTGCCAGCAGCCAAGGACAGGGAGATGGCTACACCTTC.

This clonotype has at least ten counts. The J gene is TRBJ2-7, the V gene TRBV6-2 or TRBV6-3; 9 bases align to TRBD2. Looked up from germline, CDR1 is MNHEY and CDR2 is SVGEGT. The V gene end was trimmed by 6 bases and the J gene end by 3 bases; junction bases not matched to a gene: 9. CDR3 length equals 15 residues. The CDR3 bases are TGTGCCAGCAGCCAACATGGACTAGCGATCTACGAGCAGTACTTC. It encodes CASSQHGLAIYEQYF.

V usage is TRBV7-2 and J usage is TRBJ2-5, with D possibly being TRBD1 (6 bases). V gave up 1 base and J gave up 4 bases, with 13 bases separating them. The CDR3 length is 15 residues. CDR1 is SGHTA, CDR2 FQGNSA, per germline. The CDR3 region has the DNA TGTGCCAGCAGCTTAGATCCAGGGGAGAGAGAGACCCAGTACTTC. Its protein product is CASSLDPGERETQYF.

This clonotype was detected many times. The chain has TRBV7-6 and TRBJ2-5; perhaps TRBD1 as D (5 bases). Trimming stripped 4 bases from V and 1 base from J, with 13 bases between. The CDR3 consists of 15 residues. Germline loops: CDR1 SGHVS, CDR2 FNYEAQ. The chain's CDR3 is CASSSQGTLQETQYF. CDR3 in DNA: TGTGCCAGCAGCTCCCAGGGTACGCTCCAAGAGACCCAGTACTTC.

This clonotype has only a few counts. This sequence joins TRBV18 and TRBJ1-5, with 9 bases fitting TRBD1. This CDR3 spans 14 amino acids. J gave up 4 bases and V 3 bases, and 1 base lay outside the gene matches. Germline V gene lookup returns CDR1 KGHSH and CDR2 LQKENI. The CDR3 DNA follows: TGTGCCAGCTCACCGGACAGGGGAAATCAGCCCCAGCATTTT. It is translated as CASSPDRGNQPQHF.

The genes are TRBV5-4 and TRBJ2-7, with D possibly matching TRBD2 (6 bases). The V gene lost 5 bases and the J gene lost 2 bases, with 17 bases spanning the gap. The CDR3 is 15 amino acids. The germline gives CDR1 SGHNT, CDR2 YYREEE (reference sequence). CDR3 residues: CASSPSGPIPYEQYF. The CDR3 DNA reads TGTGCCAGCAGTCCAAGCGGGCCCATTCCCTACGAGCAGTACTTC.

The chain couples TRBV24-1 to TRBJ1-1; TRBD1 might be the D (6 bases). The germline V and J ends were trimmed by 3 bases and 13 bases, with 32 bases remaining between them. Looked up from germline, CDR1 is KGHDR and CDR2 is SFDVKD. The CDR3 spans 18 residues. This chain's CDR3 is CATSDTSRDNLWGLGLFF. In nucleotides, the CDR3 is TGTGCCACCAGTGATACAAGCCGGGACAACTTGTGGGGACTCGGGCTTTTCTTT.

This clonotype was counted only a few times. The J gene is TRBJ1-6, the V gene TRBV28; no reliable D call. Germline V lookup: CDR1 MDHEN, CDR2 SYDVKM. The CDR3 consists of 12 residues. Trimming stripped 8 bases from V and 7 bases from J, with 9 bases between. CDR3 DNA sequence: TGTGCCAGCTTTAGCGGGAATTCACCCCTCCACTTT. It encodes CASFSGNSPLHF. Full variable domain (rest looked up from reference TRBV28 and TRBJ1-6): DVKVTQSSRYLVKRTGEKVFLECVQDMDHENMFWYRQDPGLGLRLIYFSYDVKMKEKGDIPEGYSVSREKKERFSLILESASTNQTSMYLCASFSGNSPLHFGNGTRLTVT.

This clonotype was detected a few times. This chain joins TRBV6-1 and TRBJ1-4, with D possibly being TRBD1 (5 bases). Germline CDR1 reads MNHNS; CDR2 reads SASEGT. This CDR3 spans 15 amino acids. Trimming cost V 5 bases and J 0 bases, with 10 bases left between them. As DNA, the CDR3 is TGTGCCAGCAGTCCACAGGTGCCAACTAATGAAAAACTGTTTTTT. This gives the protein CASSPQVPTNEKLFF.

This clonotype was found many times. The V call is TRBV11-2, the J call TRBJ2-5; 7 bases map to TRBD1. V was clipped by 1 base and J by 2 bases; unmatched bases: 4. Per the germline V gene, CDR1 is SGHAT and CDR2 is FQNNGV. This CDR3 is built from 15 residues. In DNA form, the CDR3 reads TGTGCCAGCAGCTTAGGGGGACAGACGCAAGAGACCCAGTACTTC. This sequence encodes CASSLGGQTQETQYF.

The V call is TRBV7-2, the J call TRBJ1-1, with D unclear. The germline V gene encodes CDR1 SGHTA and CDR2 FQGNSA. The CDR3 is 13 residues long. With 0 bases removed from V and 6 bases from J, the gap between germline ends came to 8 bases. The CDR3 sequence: CASSLARGPEAFF. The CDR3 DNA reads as TGTGCCAGCAGCTTAGCGCGCGGGCCTGAAGCTTTCTTT.

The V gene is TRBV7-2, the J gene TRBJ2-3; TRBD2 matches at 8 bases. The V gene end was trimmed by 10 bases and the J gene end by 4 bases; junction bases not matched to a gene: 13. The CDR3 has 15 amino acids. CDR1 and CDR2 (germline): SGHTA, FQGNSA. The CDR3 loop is CAKKIGRGASDTQYF. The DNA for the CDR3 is TGTGCCAAAAAGATTGGGCGGGGGGCCTCAGATACGCAGTATTTT. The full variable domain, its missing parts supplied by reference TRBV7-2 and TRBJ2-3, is GAGVSQSPSNKVTEKGKDVELRCDPISGHTALYWYRQSLGQGLEFLIYFQGNSAPDKSGLPSDRFSAERTGGSVSTLTIQRTQQEDSAVYLCAKKIGRGASDTQYFGPGTRLTVL.

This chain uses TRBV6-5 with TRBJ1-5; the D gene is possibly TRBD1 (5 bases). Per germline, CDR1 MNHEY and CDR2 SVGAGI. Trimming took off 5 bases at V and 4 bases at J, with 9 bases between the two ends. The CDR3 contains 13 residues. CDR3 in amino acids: CASSPQGNQPQHF. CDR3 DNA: TGTGCCAGCAGTCCCCAGGGTAATCAGCCCCAGCATTTT.

The CDR3, as DNA: TGTGCCAGCAGCCCGGGACAGGGTTCCTCTGGGGCCAACGTCCTGACTTTC. This gives the protein CASSPGQGSSGANVLTF. The chain employs TRBV12-3 or TRBV12-4 and TRBJ2-6; TRBD1 aligns across 9 bases. This CDR3 has 17 residues. Unmatched junction bases numbered 6, after V lost 6 bases and J lost 0 bases.